This T cell receptor beta chain was documented in a study of blood T cell repertoires in COVID-19. Study-level information: T cells, B-cell-depleted T cells, or PBMCs supplied cDNA or gDNA.

Data came from immunoSEQ multiplex PCR; TCRdb stores just in-frame clones and leaves some out. The sample consists of about 99,000 clones, 79% of them appearing once. Trimming removed 0 bases from V and 3 bases from J, with 5 bases in between. The germline CDR1 and CDR2 sequences are LGHNA and YNFKEQ. The CDR3 covers 14 residues. The clonotype was recovered from a woman aged 80 or over with active or convalescent COVID-19. Material: peripheral blood. The chain is built from TRBV4-2 and TRBJ2-2; no firm D call. The CDR3 reads CASSQDPDTGELFF. The CDR3 DNA reads TGTGCCAGCAGCCAAGATCCCGACACCGGGGAGCTGTTTTTT.